Sequencing of this T cell receptor (beta chain) was carried out in a study of blood T cell repertoires in COVID-19. At the level of the study: The samples span acute and convalescent COVID-19 from the United States, Italy and Spain. Sample material is recorded as cDNA or gDNA derived from T cells, B-cell-depleted T cells, or PBMCs.

Original handling: Amplification from reference gene primers served as the basis for estimated nucleated cell counts. Using immunoSEQ multiplex PCR, the repertoire was profiled, and TCRdb retains in-frame clones only, with some absent. V and J calls and clone size are those listed in that table; D and trimming were worked out from the DNA. Of about 100,000 clones listed, approximately 80% are singletons. Germline lookup yields CDR1 SNHLY and CDR2 FYNNEI. Trimming shortened V by 6 bases and J by 0 bases, and 14 bases separated the two germline ends. The CDR3 covers 15 residues. This TCR was sampled from a woman between 65 and 79 years old with acute or convalescent COVID-19. Sequenced: peripheral blood. The V and J genes are TRBV2 and TRBJ1-1, with D possibly matching TRBD1 (6 bases). The CDR3 DNA reads TGTGCCAGCAGGAAGGGACAAAACATGAACACTGAAGCTTTCTTT. Residues: CASRKGQNMNTEAFF.